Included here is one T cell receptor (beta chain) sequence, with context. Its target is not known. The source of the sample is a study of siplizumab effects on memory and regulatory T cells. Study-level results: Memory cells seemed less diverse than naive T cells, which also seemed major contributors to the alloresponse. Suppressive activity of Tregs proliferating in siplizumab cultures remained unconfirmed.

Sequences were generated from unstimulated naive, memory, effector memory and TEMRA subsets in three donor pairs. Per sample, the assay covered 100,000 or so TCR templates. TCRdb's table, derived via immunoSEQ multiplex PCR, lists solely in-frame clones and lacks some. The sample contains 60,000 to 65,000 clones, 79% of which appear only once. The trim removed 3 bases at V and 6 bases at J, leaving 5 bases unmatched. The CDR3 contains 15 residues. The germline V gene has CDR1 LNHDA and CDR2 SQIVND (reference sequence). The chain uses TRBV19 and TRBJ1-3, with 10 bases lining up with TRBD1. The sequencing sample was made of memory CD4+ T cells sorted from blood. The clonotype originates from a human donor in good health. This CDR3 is CASSIQGTGANTIYF. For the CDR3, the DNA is TGTGCCAGTAGTATTCAAGGGACAGGGGCAAACACCATATATTTT.